This T cell receptor beta chain appears in the sequencing data of a study of PD-1 blockade in mismatch repair-deficient tumors. Sequencing was performed with immunoSEQ multiplex PCR; in TCRdb, only in-frame clones are kept and a portion is missing. There are tens of thousands of clones in the sample; approximately 81% occur only once, and around 2.7% lies in the top ten. V shed 3 bases and J shed 1 base, with 12 bases lying between them. Germline V gene sequence: CDR1 KGHSH, CDR2 LQKENI. The CDR3 loop spans 16 amino acids. The TCR sequence derives from an adult with mismatch repair-deficient cancer. Sequenced here: peripheral blood, sampled 12 weeks after starting pembrolizumab. V and J are TRBV18 and TRBJ2-2, with D possibly being TRBD1 (6 bases). The CDR3: CASSPLPGQNTGELFF. In DNA form, the CDR3 reads TGTGCCAGCTCACCGCTACCGGGACAGAACACCGGGGAGCTGTTTTTT.